The present T cell receptor beta chain was sequenced within a study of OX40 agonist ivuxolimab in advanced cancers. The overall study: Patients received intravenous ivuxolimab every 2 weeks at 0.01 to 10 mg/kg. Partial responses occurred in Three dose-escalation patients, one with hepatocellular carcinoma and two with cutaneous melanoma.

TCRdb's table, derived via immunoSEQ multiplex PCR, lists solely in-frame clones and lacks some. The data contain 70,000 or so clones, around nine tenths of them seen just once; the ten biggest clones take up roughly 0.64%. The sequence was obtained from an adult with an advanced solid tumor such as melanoma, head and neck, liver or kidney cancer. The sample here was CD4+ or CD8+ T cells sorted from blood, taken in a trial of the OX40 agonist ivuxolimab.

The CDR3 bases are TGCGCCAGCAGTGAGGACAGGGGAAATGAGCAGTTCTTC. It specifies CASSEDRGNEQFF. The chain is built from TRBV10-1 and TRBJ2-1; TRBD1 matches 8 bases. This CDR3 is built from 13 residues. V dropped 2 bases and J dropped 7; count of bases not matched to a gene: 1. Germline values: CDR1 WNHNN, CDR2 SYGVQD (reference sequence).